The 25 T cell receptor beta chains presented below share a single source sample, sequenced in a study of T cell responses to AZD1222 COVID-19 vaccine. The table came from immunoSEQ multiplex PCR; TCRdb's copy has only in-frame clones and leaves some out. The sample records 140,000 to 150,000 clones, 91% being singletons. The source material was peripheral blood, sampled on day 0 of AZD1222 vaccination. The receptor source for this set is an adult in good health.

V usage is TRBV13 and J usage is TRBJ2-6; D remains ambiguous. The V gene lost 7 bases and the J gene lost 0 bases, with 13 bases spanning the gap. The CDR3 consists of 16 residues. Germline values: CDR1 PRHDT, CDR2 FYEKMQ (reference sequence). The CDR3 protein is CASTLDSNSGANVLTF. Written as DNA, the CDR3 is TGTGCCAGCACCCTAGATTCAAACTCTGGGGCCAACGTCCTGACTTTC.

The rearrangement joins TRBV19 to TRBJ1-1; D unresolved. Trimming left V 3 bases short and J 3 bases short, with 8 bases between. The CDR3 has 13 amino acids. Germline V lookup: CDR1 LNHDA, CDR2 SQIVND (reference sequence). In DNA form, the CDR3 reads TGTGCCAGTAGTATGAATTCTTACACTGAAGCTTTCTTT. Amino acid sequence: CASSMNSYTEAFF.

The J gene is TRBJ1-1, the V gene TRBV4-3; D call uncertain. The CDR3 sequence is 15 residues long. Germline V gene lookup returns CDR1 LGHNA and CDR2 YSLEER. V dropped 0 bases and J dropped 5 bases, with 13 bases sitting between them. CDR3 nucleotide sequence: TGCGCCAGCAGCCAAGATTTAGGGCCGGGAACTGAAGCTTTCTTT. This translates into CASSQDLGPGTEAFF.

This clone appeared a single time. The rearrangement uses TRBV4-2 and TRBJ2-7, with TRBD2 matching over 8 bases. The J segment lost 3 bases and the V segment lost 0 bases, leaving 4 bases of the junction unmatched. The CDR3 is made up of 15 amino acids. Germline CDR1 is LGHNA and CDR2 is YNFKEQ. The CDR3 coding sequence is TGTGCCAGCAGCCAAGAGGGGCGGGGGGACTACGAGCAGTACTTC. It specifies CASSQEGRGDYEQYF.

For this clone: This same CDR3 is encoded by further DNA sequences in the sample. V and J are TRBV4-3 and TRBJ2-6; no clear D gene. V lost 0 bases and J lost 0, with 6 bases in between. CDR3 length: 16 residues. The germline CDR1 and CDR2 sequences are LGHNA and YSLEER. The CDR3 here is CASSQDLGSGANVLTF. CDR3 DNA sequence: TGCGCCAGCAGCCAAGATCTGGGCTCTGGGGCCAACGTCCTGACTTTC.

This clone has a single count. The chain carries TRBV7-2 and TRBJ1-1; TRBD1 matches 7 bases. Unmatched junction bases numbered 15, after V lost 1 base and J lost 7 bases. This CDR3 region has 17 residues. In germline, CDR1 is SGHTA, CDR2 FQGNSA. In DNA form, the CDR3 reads TGTGCCAGCAGCTTAGATGTGGGGGCAGGGGGGTCCCTTGAAGCTTTCTTT. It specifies CASSLDVGAGGSLEAFF.

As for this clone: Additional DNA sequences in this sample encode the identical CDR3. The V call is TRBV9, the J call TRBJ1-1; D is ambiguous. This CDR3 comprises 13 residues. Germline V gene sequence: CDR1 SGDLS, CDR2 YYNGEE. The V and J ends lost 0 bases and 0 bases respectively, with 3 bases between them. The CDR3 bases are TGTGCCAGCAGCGTAGCTGTGAACACTGAAGCTTTCTTT. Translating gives CASSVAVNTEAFF.

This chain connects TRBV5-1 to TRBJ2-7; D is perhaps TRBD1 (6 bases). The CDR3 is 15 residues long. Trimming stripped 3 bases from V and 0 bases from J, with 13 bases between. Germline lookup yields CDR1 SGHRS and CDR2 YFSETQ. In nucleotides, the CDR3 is TGCGCCAGCAGCTGGGACACCCCTAGCTCCTACGAGCAGTACTTC. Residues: CASSWDTPSSYEQYF.

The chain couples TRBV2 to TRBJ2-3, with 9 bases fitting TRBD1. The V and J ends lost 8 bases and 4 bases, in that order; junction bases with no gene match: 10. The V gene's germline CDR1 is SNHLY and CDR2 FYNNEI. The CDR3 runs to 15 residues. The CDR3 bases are TGTGCCAGCGCCAGGCTGGACAGGGGTCCAGATACGCAGTATTTT. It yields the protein CASARLDRGPDTQYF.

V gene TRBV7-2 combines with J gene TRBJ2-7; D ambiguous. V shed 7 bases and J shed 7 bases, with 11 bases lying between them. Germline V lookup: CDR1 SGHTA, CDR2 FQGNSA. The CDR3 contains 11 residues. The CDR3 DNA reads TGTGCCAGCACCCTGCTGGGGGAGCAGTACTTC. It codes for CASTLLGEQYF.

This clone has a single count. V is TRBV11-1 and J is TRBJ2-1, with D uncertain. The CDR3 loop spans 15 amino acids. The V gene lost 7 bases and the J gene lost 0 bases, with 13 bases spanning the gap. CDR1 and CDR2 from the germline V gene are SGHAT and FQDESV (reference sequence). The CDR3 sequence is CASTPGPISYNEQFF. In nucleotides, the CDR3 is TGTGCCAGCACACCTGGGCCCATCTCCTACAATGAGCAGTTCTTC.

CDR3 protein: CASSSTTSGRSYEQYF. The CDR3 DNA follows: TGTGCCAGCAGTTCCACGACTAGCGGGAGGTCCTACGAGCAGTACTTC. This chain links TRBV27 with TRBJ2-7, with 13 bases identical to TRBD2. This CDR3 is 16 amino acids long. V lost 4 bases and J lost 1; bases outside the gene matches: 4. Germline lookup yields CDR1 MNHEY and CDR2 SMNVEV (reference sequence).

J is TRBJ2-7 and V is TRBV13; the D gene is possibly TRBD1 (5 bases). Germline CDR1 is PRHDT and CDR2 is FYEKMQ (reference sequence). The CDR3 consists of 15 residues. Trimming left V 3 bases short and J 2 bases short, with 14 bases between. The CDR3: CASSFLGQNTYEQYF. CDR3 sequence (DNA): TGTGCCAGCAGCTTTCTGGGGCAGAATACCTACGAGCAGTACTTC.

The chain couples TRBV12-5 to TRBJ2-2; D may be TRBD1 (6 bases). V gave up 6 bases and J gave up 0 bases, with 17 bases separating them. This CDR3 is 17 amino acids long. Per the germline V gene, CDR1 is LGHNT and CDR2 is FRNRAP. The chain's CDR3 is CASGPTGQRPNTGELFF. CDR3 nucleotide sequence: TGTGCTAGTGGCCCGACAGGACAACGACCGAACACCGGGGAGCTGTTTTTT.

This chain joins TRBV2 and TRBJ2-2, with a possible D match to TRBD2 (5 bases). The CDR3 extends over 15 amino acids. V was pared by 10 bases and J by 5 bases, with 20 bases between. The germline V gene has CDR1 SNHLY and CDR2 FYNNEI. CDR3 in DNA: TGTGCCACCCTAAGGAGCCTAGCCGGTACCGGGGAGCTGTTTTTT. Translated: CATLRSLAGTGELFF.

For the CDR3, the DNA is TGTGCCAGCAGCCAAGATTCGGGCGGGGGAGGCTACGAGCAGTACTTC. It encodes CASSQDSGGGGYEQYF. This rearrangement joins TRBV4-2 to TRBJ2-7; 7 bases match TRBD2. This CDR3 contains 16 residues. Unmatched junction bases numbered 8, after V lost 0 bases and J lost 3 bases. Germline CDR1 is LGHNA and CDR2 is YNFKEQ.

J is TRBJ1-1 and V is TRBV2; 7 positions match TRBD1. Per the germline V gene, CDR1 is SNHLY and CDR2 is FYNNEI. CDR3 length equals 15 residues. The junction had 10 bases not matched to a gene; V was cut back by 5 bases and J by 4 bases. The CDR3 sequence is CASSFTDRAGTEAFF. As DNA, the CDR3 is TGTGCCAGCAGTTTCACCGACAGGGCGGGCACTGAAGCTTTCTTT. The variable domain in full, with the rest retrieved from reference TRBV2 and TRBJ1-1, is EPEVTQTPSHQVTQMGQEVILRCVPISNHLYFYWYRQILGQKVEFLVSFYNNEISEKSEIFDDQFSVERPDGSNFTLKIRSTKLEDSAMYFCASSFTDRAGTEAFFGQGTRLTVV.

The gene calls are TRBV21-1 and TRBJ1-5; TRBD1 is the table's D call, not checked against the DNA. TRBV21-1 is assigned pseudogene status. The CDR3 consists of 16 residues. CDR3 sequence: CASRRDRGRYGQPQHF. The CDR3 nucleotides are TGTGCCAGCAGACGTGACAGGGGGCGTTACGGTCAGCCCCAGCATTTT.

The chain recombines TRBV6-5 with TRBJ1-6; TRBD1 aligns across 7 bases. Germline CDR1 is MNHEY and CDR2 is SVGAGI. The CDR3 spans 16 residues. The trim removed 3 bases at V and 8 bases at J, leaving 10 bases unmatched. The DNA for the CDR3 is TGTGCCAGCAGTTATAGCGTGAGACAGGGCGATTCACCCCTCCACTTT. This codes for CASSYSVRQGDSPLHF.

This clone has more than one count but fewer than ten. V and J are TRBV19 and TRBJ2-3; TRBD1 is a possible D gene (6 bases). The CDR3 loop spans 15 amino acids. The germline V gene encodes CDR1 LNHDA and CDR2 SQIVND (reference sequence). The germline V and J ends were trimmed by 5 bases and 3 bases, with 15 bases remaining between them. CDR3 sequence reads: CASSAQQGRTDTQYF. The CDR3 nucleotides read TGTGCCAGTAGTGCTCAACAGGGAAGGACAGATACGCAGTATTTT.

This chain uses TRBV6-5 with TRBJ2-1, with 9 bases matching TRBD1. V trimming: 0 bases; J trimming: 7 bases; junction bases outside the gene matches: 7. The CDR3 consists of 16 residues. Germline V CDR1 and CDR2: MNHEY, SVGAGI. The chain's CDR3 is CASSYSTGGWENEQFF. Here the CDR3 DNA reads TGTGCCAGCAGTTACTCCACAGGGGGCTGGGAGAATGAGCAGTTCTTC.

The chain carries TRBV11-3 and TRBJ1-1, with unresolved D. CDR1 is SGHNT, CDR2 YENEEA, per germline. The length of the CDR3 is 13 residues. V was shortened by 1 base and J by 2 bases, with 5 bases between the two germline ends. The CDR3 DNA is TGTGCCAGCAGCTTAGGTAGAAACACTGAAGCTTTCTTT. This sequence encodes CASSLGRNTEAFF.

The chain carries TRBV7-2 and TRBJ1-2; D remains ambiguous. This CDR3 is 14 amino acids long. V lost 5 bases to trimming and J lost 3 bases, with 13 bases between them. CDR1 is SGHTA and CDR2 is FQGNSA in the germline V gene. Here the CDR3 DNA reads TGTGCCAGCAGCCCCCCGGGCCAGCACTATGGCTACACCTTC. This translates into CASSPPGQHYGYTF.

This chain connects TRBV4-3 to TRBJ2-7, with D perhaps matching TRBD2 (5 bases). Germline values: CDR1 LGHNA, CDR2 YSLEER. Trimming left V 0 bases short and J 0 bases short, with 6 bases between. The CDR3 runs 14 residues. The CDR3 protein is CASSQELASYEQYF. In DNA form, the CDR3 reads TGCGCCAGCAGCCAAGAGCTAGCCTCCTACGAGCAGTACTTC.

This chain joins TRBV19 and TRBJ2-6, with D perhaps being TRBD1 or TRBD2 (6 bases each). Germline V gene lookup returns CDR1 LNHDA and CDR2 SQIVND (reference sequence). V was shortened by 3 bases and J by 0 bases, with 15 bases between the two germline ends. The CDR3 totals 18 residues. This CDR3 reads CASSMITGARSGANVLTF. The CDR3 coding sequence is TGTGCCAGTAGTATGATCACGGGGGCCCGCTCTGGGGCCAACGTCCTGACTTTC.